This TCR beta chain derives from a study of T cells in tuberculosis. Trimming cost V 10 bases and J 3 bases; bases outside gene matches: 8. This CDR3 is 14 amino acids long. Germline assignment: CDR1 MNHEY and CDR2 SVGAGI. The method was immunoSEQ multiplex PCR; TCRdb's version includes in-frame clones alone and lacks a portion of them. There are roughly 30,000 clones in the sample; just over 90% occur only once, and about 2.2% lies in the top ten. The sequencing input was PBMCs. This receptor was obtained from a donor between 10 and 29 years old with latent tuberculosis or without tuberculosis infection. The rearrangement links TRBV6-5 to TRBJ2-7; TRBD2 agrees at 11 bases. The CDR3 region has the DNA TGTGCCACAGGCTCGGGACTAGCGGACTACGAGCAGTACTTC. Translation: CATGSGLADYEQYF.